This TCR beta chain was retrieved from a study of T-cell memory formation after mild COVID-19. The V end lost 1 base, the J end lost 0 bases, and 7 bases lay between the germline ends. The CDR3 spans 14 residues. Germline V gene data show CDR1 as SGHTA and CDR2 as FQGNSA. Only one count was recorded for this clonotype. TCRdb recomputed calls from the 5' RACE reads with MiXCR, one row per CDR3 protein. This table has approximately 210,000 distinct CDR3 sequences, about 18% appearing once. The receptor was isolated from an adult woman who had mild COVID-19 (a few samples of this study predate the infection). Cell type and time point are not known. This sequence joins TRBV7-2 and TRBJ2-7; the D is unclear. Sequenced input: PBMCs or a T cell subset sorted from them (not recorded which). The CDR3 is CASSLEPRSYEQYF. The DNA for the CDR3 is TGTGCCAGCAGCTTAGAACCCCGCTCCTACGAGCAGTACTTC.